This entry describes one T cell receptor (beta chain). Each donor gave 9.5 to 10 milliliters of peripheral blood. The sample belongs to a study of blood T cells in healthy people across ages. Through a sample-barcoded 5' primer and a J-beta primer mix, a second PCR was run for 7 to 11 cycles. The template-switch adaptor, which had 12 random nucleotides, put a tag on each cDNA molecule. TCRdb reanalysed the 5' RACE reads using MiXCR and keeps one entry per CDR3 protein. The table has 1.5 million to 2 million distinct CDR3 sequences, 49% seen once. CDR1 and CDR2 from the germline V gene are MNHEY and SVGAGI. The CDR3 length is 13 residues. With 6 bases removed from V and 9 bases from J, the gap between germline ends came to 17 bases.

The receptor's source is a woman between 35 and 50 years old in good health. Sequenced: blood. This chain connects TRBV6-5 to TRBJ1-2; maybe TRBD1 (5 bases). The CDR3 here is CASSSGTARSYTF. The DNA for the CDR3 is TGTGCCAGCAGCTCCGGGACGGCGCGCAGCTACACCTTC.